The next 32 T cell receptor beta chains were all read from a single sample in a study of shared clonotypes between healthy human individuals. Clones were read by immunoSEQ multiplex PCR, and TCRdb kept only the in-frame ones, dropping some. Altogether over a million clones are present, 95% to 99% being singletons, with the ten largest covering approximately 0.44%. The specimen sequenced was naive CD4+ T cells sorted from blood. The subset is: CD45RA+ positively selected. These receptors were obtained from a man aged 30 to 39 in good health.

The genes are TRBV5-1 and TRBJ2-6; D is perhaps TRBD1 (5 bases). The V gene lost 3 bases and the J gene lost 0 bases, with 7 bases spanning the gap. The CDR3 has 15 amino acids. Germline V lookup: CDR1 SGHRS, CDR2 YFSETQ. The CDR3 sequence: CASSWGNSGANVLTF. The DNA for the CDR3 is TGCGCCAGCAGCTGGGGCAACTCTGGGGCCAACGTCCTGACTTTC.

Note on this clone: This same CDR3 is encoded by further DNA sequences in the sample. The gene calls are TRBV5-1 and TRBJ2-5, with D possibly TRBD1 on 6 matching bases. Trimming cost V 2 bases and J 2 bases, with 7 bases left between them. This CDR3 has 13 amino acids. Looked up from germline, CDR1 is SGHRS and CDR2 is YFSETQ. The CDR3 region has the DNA TGCGCCAGCAGCTTTCAGGGGCAAGAGACCCAGTACTTC. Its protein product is CASSFQGQETQYF.

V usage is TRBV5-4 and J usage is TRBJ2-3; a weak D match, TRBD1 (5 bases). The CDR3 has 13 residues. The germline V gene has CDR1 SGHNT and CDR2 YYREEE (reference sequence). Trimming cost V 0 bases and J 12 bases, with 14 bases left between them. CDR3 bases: TGTGCCAGCAGCTTGGCCGACAGCCCGGCCCAGTATTTT. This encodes CASSLADSPAQYF.

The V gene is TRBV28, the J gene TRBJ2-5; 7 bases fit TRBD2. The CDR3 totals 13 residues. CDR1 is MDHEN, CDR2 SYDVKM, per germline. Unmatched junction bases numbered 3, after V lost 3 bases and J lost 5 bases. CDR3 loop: CASSFRLAETQYF. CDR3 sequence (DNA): TGTGCCAGCAGTTTTCGACTAGCCGAGACCCAGTACTTC.

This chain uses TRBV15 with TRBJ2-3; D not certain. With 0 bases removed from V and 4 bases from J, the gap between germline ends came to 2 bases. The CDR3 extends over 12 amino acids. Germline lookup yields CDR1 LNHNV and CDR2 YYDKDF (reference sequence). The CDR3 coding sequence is TGTGCCACCAGCAGAGAGCCAGATACGCAGTATTTT. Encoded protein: CATSREPDTQYF.

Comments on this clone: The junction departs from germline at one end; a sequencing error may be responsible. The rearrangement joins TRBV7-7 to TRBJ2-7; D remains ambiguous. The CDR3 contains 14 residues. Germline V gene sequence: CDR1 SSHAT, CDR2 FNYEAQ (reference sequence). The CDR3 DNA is TGTGCTAGCAGCCGCCCGGGTGCCTCCTACGAGCAGTACTTC. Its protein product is CASSRPGASYEQYF.

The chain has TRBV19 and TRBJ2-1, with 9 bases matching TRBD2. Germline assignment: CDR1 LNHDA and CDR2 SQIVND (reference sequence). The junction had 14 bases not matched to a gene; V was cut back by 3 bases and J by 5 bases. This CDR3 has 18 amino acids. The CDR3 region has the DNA TGTGCCAGTAGTATCGCTCCCCCCGTGACTAGCGGAAACAATGAGCAGTTCTTC. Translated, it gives CASSIAPPVTSGNNEQFF.

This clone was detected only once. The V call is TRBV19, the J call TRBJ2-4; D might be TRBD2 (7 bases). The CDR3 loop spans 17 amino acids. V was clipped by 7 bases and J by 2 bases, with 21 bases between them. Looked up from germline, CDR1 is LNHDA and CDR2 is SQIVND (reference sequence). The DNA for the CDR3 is TGTGCCAGTACTTTAGGGGGGGCTTCTTTTCCCAAAAACATTCAGTACTTC. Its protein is CASTLGGASFPKNIQYF.

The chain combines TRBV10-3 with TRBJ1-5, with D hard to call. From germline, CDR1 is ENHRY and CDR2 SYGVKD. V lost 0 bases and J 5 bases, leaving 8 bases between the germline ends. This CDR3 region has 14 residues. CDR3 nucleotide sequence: TGTGCCATCAGTGAGTCTACAGTAGATCAGCCCCAGCATTTT. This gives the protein CAISESTVDQPQHF.

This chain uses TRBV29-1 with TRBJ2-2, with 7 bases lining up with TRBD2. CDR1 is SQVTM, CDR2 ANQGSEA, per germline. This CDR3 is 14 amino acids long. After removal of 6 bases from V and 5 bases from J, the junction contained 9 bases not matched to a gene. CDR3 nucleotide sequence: TGCAGCGTCGAGCGGGACGCGGGGACCGGGGAGCTGTTTTTT. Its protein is CSVERDAGTGELFF.

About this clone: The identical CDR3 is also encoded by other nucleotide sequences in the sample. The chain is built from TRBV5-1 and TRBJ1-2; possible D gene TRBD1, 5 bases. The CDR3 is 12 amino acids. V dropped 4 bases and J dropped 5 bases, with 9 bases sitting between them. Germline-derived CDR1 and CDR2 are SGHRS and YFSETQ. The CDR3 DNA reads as TGCGCCAGCAGCGGTCAGGGATATGGCTACACCTTC. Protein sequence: CASSGQGYGYTF.

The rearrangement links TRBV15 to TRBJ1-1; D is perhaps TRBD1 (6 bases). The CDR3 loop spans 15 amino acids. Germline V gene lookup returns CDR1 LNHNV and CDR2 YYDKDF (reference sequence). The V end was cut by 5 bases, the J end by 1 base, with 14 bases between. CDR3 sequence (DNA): TGTGCCACCAGCTGGGGGAGGGGGGCGAACACTGAAGCTTTCTTT. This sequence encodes CATSWGRGANTEAFF.

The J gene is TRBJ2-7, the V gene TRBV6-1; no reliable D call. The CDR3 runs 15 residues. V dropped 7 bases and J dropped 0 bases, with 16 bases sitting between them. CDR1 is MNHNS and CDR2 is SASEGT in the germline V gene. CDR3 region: CASTLTWANSYEQYF. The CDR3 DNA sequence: TGTGCCAGCACCTTAACGTGGGCGAACTCCTACGAGCAGTACTTC.

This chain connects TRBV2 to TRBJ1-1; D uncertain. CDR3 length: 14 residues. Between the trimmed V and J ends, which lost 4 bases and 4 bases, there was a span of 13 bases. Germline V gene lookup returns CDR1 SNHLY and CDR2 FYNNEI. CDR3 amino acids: CASSVVGLVTEAFF. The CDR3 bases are TGTGCCAGCAGTGTGGTAGGCCTGGTCACTGAAGCTTTCTTT.

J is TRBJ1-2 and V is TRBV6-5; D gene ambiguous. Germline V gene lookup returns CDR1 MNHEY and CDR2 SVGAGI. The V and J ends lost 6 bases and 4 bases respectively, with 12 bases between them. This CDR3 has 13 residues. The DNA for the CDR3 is TGTGCCAGCAGGTGGCTCGGCTCCTATGGCTACACCTTC. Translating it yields CASRWLGSYGYTF.

CDR3 DNA sequence: TGTGCCAGCAGCTTAGTTGCCCTGGTCCTAGCCCCCAATGAGCAGTTCTTC. It encodes CASSLVALVLAPNEQFF. The rearrangement joins TRBV11-2 to TRBJ2-1; the D gene is possibly TRBD2 (5 bases). The V end was cut by 1 base, the J end by 6 bases, with 19 bases between. Germline assignment: CDR1 SGHAT and CDR2 FQNNGV. The CDR3 is 17 amino acids.

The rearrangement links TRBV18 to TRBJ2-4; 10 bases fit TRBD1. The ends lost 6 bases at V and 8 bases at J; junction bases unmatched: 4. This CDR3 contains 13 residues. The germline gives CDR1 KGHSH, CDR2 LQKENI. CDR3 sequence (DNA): TGTGCCAGCTCTCCTGGGACAGGGGACATTCAGTACTTC. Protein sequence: CASSPGTGDIQYF.

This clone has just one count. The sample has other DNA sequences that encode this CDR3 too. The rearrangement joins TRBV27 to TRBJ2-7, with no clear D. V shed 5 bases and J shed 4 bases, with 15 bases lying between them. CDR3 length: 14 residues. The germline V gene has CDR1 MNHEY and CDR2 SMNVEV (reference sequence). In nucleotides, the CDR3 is TGTGCCAGCAGTAGGTACAGAGGACCTTACGAGCAGTACTTC. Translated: CASSRYRGPYEQYF.

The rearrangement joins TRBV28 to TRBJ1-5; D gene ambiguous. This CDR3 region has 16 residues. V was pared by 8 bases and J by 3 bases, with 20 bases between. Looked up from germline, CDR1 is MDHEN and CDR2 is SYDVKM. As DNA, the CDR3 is TGTGCCAGCTATGATCTACTTTCGGACCCCAATCAGCCCCAGCATTTT. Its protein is CASYDLLSDPNQPQHF.

As DNA, the CDR3 is TGTGCCAGCAGGGGGTCCGGGGATGGCTACACCTTC. Translated, it gives CASRGSGDGYTF. The chain recombines TRBV2 with TRBJ1-2; no clear D gene. Between the trimmed V and J ends, which lost 6 bases and 6 bases, there was a span of 11 bases. This CDR3 spans 12 amino acids. Germline V gives CDR1 SNHLY, CDR2 FYNNEI. The whole variable domain, filled in from reference TRBV2 and TRBJ1-2, reads EPEVTQTPSHQVTQMGQEVILRCVPISNHLYFYWYRQILGQKVEFLVSFYNNEISEKSEIFDDQFSVERPDGSNFTLKIRSTKLEDSAMYFCASRGSGDGYTFGSGTRLTVV.

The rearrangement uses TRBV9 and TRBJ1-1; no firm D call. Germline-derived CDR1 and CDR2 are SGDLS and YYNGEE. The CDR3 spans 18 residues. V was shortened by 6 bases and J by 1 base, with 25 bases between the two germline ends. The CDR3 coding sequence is TGTGCCAGCAACTCCCTGGCCCAGGCTGAGAAGCAGAACACTGAAGCTTTCTTT. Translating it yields CASNSLAQAEKQNTEAFF.

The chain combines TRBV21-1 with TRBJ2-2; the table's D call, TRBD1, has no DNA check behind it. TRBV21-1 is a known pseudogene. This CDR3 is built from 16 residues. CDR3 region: CASSKGRPQGSGELFF. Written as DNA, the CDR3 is TGTGCCAGCAGCAAGGGGCGGCCACAGGGATCCGGGGAGCTGTTTTTT.

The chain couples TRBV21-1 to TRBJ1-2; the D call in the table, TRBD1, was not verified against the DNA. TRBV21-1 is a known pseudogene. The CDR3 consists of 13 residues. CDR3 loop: CASSKQGWDGYTF. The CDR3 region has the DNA TGTGCCAGCAGCAAACAGGGATGGGATGGCTACACCTTC.

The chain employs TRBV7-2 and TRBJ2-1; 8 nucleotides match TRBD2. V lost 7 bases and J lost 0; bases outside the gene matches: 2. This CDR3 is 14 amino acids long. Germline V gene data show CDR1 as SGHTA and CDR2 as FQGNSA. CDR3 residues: CASTRGGSYNEQFF. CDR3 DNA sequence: TGTGCCAGCACCCGGGGGGGCTCCTACAATGAGCAGTTCTTC.

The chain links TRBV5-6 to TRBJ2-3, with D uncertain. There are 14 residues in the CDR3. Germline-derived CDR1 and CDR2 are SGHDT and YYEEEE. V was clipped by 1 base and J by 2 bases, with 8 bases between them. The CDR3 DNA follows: TGTGCCAGCAGCTTGTTCGCGCACACAGATACGCAGTATTTT. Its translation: CASSLFAHTDTQYF.

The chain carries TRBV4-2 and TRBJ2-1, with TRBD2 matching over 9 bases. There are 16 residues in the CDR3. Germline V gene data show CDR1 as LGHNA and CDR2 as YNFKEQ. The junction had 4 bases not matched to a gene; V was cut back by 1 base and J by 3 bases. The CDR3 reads CASSQGAGGYYNEQFF. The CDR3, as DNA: TGTGCCAGCAGCCAAGGAGCGGGAGGTTACTACAATGAGCAGTTCTTC.

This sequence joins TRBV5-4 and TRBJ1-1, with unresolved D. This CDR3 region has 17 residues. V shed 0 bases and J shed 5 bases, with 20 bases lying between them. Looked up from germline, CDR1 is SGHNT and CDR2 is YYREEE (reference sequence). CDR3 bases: TGTGCCAGCAGCTTGGCTCCTTTCGTTTCTGGGTGGACTGAAGCTTTCTTT. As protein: CASSLAPFVSGWTEAFF.

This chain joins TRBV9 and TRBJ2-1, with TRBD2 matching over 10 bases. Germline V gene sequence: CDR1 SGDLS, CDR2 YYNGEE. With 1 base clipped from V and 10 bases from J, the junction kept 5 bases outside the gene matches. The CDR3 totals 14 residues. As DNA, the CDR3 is TGTGCCAGCAGCGTACTAGCGGGAGTAGGCGAGCAGTTCTTC. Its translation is CASSVLAGVGEQFF.

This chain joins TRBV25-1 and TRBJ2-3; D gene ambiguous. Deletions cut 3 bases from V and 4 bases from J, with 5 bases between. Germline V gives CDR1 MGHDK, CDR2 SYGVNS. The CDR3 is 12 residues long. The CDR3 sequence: CASSEFSDTQYF. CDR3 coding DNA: TGTGCCAGCAGTGAGTTTTCAGATACGCAGTATTTT.

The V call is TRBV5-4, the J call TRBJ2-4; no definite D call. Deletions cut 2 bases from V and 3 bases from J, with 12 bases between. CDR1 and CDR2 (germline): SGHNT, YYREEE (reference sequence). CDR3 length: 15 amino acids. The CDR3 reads CASSLPAGDKNIQYF. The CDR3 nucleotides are TGTGCCAGCAGCTTACCCGCCGGAGACAAAAACATTCAGTACTTC.

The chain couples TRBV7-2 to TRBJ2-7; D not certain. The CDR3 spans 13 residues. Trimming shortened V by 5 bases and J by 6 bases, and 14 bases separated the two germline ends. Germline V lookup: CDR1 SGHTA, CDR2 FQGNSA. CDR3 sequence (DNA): TGTGCCAGCAGCGCGTCAAACCCCTCCGAGCAGTACTTC. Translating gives CASSASNPSEQYF.

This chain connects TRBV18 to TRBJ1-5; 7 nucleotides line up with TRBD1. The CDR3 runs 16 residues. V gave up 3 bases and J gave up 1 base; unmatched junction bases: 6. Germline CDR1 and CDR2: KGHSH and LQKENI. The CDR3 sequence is CASSPSGDRSNQPQHF. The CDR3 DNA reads TGTGCCAGCTCACCTTCGGGGGACAGAAGCAATCAGCCCCAGCATTTT. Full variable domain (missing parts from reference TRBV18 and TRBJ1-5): NAGVMQNPRHLVRRRGQEARLRCSPMKGHSHVYWYRQLPEEGLKFMVYLQKENIIDESGMPKERFSAEFPKEGPSILRIQQVVRGDSAAYFCASSPSGDRSNQPQHFGDGTRLSIL.